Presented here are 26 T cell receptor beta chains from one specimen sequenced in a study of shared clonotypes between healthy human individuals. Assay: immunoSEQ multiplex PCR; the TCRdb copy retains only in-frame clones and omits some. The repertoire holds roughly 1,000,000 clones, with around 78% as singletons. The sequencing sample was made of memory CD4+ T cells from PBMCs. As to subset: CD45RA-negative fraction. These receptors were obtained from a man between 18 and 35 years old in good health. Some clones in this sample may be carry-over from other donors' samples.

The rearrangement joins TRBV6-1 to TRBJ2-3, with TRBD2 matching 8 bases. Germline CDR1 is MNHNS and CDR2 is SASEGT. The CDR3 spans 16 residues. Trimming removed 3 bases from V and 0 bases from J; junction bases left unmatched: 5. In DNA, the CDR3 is TGTGCCAGCAGTGACTGGACTAGCTATAGCACAGATACGCAGTATTTT. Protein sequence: CASSDWTSYSTDTQYF.

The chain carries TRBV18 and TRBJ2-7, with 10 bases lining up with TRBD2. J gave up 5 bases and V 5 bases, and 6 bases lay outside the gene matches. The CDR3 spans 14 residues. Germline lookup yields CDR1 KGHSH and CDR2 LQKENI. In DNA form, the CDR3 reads TGTGCCAGCTCAAGGACTAGCGGTTCGGACGAGCAGTACTTC. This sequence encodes CASSRTSGSDEQYF.

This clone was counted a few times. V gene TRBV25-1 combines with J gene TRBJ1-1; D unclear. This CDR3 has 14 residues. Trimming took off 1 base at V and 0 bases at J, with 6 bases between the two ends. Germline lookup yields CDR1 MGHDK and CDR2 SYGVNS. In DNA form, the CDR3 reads TGTGCCAGCAGTGAATCCGGGATGAACACTGAAGCTTTCTTT. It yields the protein CASSESGMNTEAFF. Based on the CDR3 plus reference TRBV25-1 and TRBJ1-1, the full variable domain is EADIYQTPRYLVIGTGKKITLECSQTMGHDKMYWYQQDPGMELHLIHYSYGVNSTEKGDLSSESTVSRIRTEHFPLTLESARPSHTSQYLCASSESGMNTEAFFGQGTRLTVV.

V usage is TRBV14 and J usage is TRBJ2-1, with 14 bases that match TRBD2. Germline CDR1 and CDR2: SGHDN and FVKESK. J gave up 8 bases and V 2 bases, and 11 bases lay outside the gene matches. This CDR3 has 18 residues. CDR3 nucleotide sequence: TGTGCCAGCAGCCAACTTACGGGACTAGCGGGAGCCGGCGATGAGCAGTTCTTC. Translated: CASSQLTGLAGAGDEQFF.

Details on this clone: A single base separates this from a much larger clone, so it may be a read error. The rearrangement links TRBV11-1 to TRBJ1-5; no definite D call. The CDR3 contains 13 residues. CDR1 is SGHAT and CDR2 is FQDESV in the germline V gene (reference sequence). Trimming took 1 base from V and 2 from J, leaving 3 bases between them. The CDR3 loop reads CASSLDGNQPQHF. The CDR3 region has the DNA TGTGCCAGCAGCTTAGACGGCAATCAGCCCCAGCATTTT.

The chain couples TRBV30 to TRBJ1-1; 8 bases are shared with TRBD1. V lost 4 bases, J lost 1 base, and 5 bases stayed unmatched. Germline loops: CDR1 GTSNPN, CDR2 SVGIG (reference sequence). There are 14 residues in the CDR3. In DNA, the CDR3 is TGTGCCTGGAACCGACAGGGGTGGAACACTGAAGCTTTCTTT. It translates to CAWNRQGWNTEAFF. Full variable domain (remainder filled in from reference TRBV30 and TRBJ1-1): SQTIHQWPATLVQPVGSPLSLECTVEGTSNPNLYWYRQAAGRGLQLLFYSVGIGQISSEVPQNLSASRPQDRQFILSSKKLLLSDSGFYLCAWNRQGWNTEAFFGQGTRLTVV.

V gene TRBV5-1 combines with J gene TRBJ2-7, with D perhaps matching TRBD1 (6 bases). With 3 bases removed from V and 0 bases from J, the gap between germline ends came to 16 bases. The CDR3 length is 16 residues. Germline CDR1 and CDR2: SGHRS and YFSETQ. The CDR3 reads CASSSPPGQSSYEQYF. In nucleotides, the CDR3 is TGCGCCAGCAGCTCCCCCCCGGGACAAAGCTCCTACGAGCAGTACTTC. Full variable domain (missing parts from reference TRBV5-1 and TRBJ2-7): KAGVTQTPRYLIKTRGQQVTLSCSPISGHRSVSWYQQTPGQGLQFLFEYFSETQRNKGNFPGRFSGRQFSNSRSEMNVSTLELGDSALYLCASSSPPGQSSYEQYFGPGTRLTVT.

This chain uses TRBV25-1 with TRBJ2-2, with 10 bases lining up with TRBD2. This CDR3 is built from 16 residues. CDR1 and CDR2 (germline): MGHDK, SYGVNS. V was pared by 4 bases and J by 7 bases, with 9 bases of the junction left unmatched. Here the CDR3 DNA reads TGTGCCAGCAGTGCTAAACGGACTAGCGGTAACGGGGAGCTGTTTTTT. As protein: CASSAKRTSGNGELFF. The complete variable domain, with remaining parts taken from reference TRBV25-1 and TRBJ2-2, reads EADIYQTPRYLVIGTGKKITLECSQTMGHDKMYWYQQDPGMELHLIHYSYGVNSTEKGDLSSESTVSRIRTEHFPLTLESARPSHTSQYLCASSAKRTSGNGELFFGEGSRLTVL.

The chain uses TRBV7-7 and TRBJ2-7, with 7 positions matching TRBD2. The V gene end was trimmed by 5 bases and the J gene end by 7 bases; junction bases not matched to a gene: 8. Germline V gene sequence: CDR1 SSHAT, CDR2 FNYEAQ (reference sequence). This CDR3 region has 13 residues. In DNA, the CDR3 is TGTGCCAGCAGCCCGGGGTCCGGGGGGGAGCAGTACTTC. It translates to CASSPGSGGEQYF.

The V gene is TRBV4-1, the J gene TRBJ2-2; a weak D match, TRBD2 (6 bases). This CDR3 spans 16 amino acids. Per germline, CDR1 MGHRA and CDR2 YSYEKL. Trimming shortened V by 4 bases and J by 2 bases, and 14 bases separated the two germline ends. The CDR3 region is CASSPRDWTNTGELFF. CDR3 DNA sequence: TGCGCCAGCAGCCCCCGGGACTGGACAAACACCGGGGAGCTGTTTTTT.

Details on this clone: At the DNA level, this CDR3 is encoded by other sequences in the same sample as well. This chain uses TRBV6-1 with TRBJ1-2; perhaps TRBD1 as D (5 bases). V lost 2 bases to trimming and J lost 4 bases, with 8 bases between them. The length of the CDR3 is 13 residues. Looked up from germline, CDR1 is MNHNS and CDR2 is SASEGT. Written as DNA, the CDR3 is TGTGCCAGCAGTGAAAGGGGAAGCTATGGCTACACCTTC. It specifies CASSERGSYGYTF.

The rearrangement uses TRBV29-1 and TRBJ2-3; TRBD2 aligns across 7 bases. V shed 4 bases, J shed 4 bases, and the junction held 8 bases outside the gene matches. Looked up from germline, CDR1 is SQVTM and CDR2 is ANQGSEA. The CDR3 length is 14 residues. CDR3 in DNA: TGCAGCGTTGGCGGCGGGAGAGGAGCAGATACGCAGTATTTT. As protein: CSVGGGRGADTQYF.

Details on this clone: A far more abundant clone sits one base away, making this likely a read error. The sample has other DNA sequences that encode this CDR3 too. The CDR3 sequence is CASSPGQGTEAFF. The CDR3 DNA is TGTGCCAGCAGCCCGGGACAGGGCACTGAAGCTTTCTTT. V is TRBV7-3 and J is TRBJ1-1; the match to TRBD1 covers 9 bases. Germline V gives CDR1 SGHTA, CDR2 FQGTGA. This CDR3 spans 13 amino acids. J was trimmed by 4 bases and V by 5 bases; bases with no gene match: 2. The variable domain in full, completed from reference TRBV7-3 and TRBJ1-1, reads GAGVSQTPSNKVTEKGKYVELRCDPISGHTALYWYRQSLGQGPEFLIYFQGTGAADDSGLPNDRFFAVRPEGSVSTLKIQRTERGDSAVYLCASSPGQGTEAFFGQGTRLTVV.

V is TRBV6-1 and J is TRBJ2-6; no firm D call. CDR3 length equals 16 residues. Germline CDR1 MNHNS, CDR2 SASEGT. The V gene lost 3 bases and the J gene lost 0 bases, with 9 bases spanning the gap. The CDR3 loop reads CASSDRRPSGANVLTF. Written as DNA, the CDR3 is TGTGCCAGCAGTGACAGGCGTCCCTCTGGGGCCAACGTCCTGACTTTC.

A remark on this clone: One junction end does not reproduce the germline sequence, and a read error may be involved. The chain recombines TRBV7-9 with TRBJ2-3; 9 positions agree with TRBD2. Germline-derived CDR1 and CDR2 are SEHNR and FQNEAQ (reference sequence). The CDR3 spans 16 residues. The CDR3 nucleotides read TGCGCCAGCAGCCAAGATACTAGCGGGAGCACAGATACGCAGTATTTT. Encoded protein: CASSQDTSGSTDTQYF. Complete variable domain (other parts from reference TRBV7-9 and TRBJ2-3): DTGVSQNPRHKITKRGQNVTFRCDPISEHNRLYWYRQTLGQGPEFLTYFQNEAQLEKSRLLSDRFSAERPKGSFSTLEIQRTEQGDSAMYLCASSQDTSGSTDTQYFGPGTRLTVL.

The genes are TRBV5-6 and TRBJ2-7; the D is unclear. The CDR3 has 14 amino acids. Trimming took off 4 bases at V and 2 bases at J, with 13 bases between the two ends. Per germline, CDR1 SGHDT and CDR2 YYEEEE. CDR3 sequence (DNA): TGTGCCAGCAGCCCTACTTGGACGGCCTACGAGCAGTACTTC. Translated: CASSPTWTAYEQYF.

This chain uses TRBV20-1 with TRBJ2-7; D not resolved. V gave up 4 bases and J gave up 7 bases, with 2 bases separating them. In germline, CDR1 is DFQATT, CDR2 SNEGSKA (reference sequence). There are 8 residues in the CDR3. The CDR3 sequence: CSAMEQYF. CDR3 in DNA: TGCAGTGCTATGGAGCAGTACTTC.

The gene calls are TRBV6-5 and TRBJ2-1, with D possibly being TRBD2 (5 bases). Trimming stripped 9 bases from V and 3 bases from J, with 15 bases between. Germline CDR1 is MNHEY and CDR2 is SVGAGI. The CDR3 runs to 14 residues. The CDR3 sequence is CASQHGEFYNEQFF. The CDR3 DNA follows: TGTGCCAGTCAACACGGGGAGTTCTACAATGAGCAGTTCTTC.

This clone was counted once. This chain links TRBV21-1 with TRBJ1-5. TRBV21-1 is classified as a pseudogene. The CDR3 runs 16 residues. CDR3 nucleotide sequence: TGTGCCAGCAGCTACATAGTACATTGGCATCATCAGCCCCAGCATTTT. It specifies CASSYIVHWHHQPQHF.

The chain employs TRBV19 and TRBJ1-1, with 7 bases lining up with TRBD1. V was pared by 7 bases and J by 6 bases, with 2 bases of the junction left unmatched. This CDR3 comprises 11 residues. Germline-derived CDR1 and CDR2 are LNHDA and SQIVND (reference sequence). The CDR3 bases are TGTGCCAGTATCAGGGGGTCTGAAGCTTTCTTT. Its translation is CASIRGSEAFF.

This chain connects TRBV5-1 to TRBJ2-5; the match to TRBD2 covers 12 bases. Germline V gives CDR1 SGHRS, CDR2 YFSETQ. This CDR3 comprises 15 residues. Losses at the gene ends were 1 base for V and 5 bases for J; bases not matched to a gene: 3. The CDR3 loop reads CASSLTSGRPETQYF. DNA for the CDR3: TGCGCCAGCAGCTTGACTAGCGGGAGGCCTGAGACCCAGTACTTC.

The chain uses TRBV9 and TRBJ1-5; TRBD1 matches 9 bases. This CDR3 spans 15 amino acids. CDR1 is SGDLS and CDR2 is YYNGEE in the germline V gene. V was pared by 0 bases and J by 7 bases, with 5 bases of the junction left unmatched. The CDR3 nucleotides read TGTGCCAGCAGCGTAGAAGGGACAGGGAAACAGCCCCAGCATTTT. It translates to CASSVEGTGKQPQHF.

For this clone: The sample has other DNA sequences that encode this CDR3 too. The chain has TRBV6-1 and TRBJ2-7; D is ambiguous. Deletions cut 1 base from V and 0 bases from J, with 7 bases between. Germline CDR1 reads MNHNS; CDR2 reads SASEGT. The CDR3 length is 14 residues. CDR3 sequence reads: CASSEVGSSYEQYF. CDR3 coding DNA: TGTGCCAGCAGTGAAGTGGGATCCTCCTACGAGCAGTACTTC.

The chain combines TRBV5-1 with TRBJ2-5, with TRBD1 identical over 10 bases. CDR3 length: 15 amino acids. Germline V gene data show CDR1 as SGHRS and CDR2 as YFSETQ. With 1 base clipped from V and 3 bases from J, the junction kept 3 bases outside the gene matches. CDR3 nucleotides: TGCGCCAGCAGCTTGTTTGGACAGGGGGAAGAGACCCAGTACTTC. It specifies CASSLFGQGEETQYF.

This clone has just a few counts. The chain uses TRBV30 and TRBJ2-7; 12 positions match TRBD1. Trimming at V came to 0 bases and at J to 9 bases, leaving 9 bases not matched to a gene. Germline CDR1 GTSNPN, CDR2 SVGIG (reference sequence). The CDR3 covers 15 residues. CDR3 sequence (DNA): TGTGCCTGGAGTGTAACCGGGACAGGGGGCGCTTTGCAGTACTTC. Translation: CAWSVTGTGGALQYF.

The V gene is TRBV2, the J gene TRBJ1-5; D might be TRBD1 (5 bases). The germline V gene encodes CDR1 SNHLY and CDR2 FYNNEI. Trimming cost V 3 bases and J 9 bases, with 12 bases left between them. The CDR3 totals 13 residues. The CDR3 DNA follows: TGTGCCAGCAGTGACAGGGAGGTTAGGCCCCAGCATTTT. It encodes CASSDREVRPQHF.